Sequencing of this T cell receptor beta chain was carried out in a study of cytomegalovirus exposure and HLA in healthy donors. Study at large: T cells numbering some 170 million yielded some 110 million unique TCR beta sequences in an earlier analysis. General study findings and limits: Other equally common chains were less clonally expanded than HLA-associated TCR beta chains, a later analysis showed. Cytomegalovirus status was reportedly diagnosed by the classifier with high sensitivity and specificity.

Trimming took 3 bases from V and 6 from J, leaving 17 bases between them. Germline V gene sequence: CDR1 MGHDK, CDR2 SYGVNS. The CDR3 runs to 15 residues. Primers for the PCR totalled 60 Vbeta and 13 Jbeta. Sequenced by immunoSEQ multiplex PCR; TCRdb stores in-frame clones only, minus some. The table lists more than 200,000 clones, roughly four fifths of them singletons. In its sample, this clone was seen a few times. As yet, its antigen is unknown. The V call is TRBV25-1, the J call TRBJ1-2, with D uncertain. The TCR comes from a girl aged 2 to 10 in good health and CMV-seronegative. The sample taken for sequencing was PBMCs. The CDR3 bases are TGTGCCAGCAGTGATTCGGCGGCGTTTTTACATGGCTACACCTTC. Amino acids: CASSDSAAFLHGYTF.